This T cell receptor (beta chain) was captured by sequencing in a study of cytomegalovirus exposure and HLA in healthy donors (TCRdb year 2017). In the study overall: In an earlier analysis of under 750 of the donors, 250 to 350 Gb of sequence data and some 100 million unique TCR beta sequences from approximately 180 million T cells were reported. HLA typing included class I and class II loci at four-digit resolution. Rather than using new phenotypic data, the later analysis identified candidate immune exposures from TCR beta sequences and from how often those sequences occurred across donors. A later analysis re-examined previously published TCR beta repertoires from roughly 650 donors and added high-resolution HLA genotyping to investigate patterns of TCR occurrence. Donor age, sex, ethnicity and CMV serostatus were compiled together with the repertoire data. The number of donors typed differed by locus, with roughly 629-640 for A, B, C, DRB1 and DQB1, more than 500 for DQA1, 606 for DPA1, and around 450 for DPB1. The study aimed to test whether signatures of past pathogen exposure could be identified by cataloging public T cell receptors. The study used immunosequencing to profile the T cell repertoires of 666 subjects and linked those repertoires to cytomegalovirus serostatus. A separate validation cohort of 100 to 150 different subjects was used in addition to the roughly 670-subject first cohort. An earlier analysis of 500 to 750 of the donors applied high-throughput TCR beta sequencing to assess whether each TCR beta V gene segment acted as functional or pseudogenic. Genome-wide SNP genotypes for about 65% of the 666 donors were used in a later genetic analysis, which treated that subset as a discovery cohort. Four or five DR-DQ haplotypes were treated as single units for association and clustering because of strong linkage in the cohort. All discovery cohort repertoires had been generated on a single sequencing platform. Among some 400 genotyped donors of the cohort, an average of around 250,000 unique TCR beta nucleotide sequences was sequenced per donor, of which about 20% were non-productive. An early release covering about 600 HLA-typed donors comprised approximately 300 gigabases of sequencing data and around 80 million unique TCR sequences. Among the roughly 390 genotyped donors, about 83% belonged to the genetic ancestry cluster associated with self-reported Caucasian donors. The study combined high-throughput TCR immunosequencing, statistical association of individual TCRs with disease status, and machine learning to predict cytomegalovirus infection status. The research as a whole found: Linkage disequilibrium might explain the correlated functional status among segregating V segments, but an unknown experimental factor could not be ruled out. An association between a missense DCLRE1C variant and V-gene and J-gene trimming of TCR beta chains was found in a later genetic analysis and replicated in an independent cohort. A group of highly shared sequence variants was considered likely to be a technical artifact of the sequencing pipeline. A further reported finding was that TCR beta sequences accurately predicted the HLA-A and HLA-B alleles for most subjects in the first cohort. In a later analysis, most CMV-associated TCR beta chains were found to appear HLA-restricted, with HLA associations seemingly driven largely by CMV exposure. The authors suggested that the approach could potentially be generalized to other disease states and immunological phenotypes. In an earlier analysis of roughly 560 of the donors, most TCR beta V segments were observed in productive rearrangements about 87% or about 30% of the time, broadly matching IMGT annotations. According to a later genetic analysis, donors in an Asian-associated ancestry cluster had fewer N-insertions in productive TCRs than the roughly 670-donor mean. Cytomegalovirus status was reported to be diagnosed by the classifier with high specificity and sensitivity in both the original and validation cohorts. In a later analysis, HLA-associated TCR beta chains showed more clonal expansion and lower generation probabilities than non-associated chains that were equally common. Only TCR beta chains were sequenced in this cohort, and the absence of alpha or paired-chain data limited detectable features. The earlier analysis of about 600 of the donors excluded 15 to 20 rarely observed V segments, including chromosome 9 orphons, because counts were too low. According to a later analysis, TCR association rates differed among HLA loci, with DRB1 alleles showing the most associated TCRs and HLA-C alleles showing the fewest. Because some donors lacked HLA typing at each locus, the association tests relied only on the typed subset. In a later analysis, several top co-occurrence clusters were reported to appear linked to parvovirus B19, influenza, CMV and Epstein-Barr virus. A later analysis associated 16,951 TCR beta sequences with specific HLA alleles at a false discovery rate of 0.05. Sequencing depth was assumed to be roughly uniform across donors in the presence/absence analyses, though that assumption may not hold. In the study, about 150 TCR beta chains were listed as associated with cytomegalovirus. The 87-base-pair reads could not distinguish some IMGT-functional V segments, including TRBV6-2 and TRBV6-3, so those segments were excluded. Three of the identified cytomegalovirus-associated TCR beta chains were confirmed in vitro to be specific for cytomegalovirus antigens. While some public TCRs were present in many individuals, most TCR sequences turned up only very rarely across donors. CMV serostatus was the only immune exposure information available for the cohort. Assigning TCR associations to individual alleles was difficult when HLA alleles, especially DR and DQ, strongly co-occurred.

In total, 600 or so healthy bone marrow donors made up the cohort. All cohort members were sampled while nominally healthy, although unrecorded immune exposures were likely present. The donor tested CMV seropositive and was one of the 289 seropositive cohort members. A peripheral blood sample was collected from each donor, and TCR beta sequencing was performed on peripheral blood mononuclear cells. Genomic DNA extraction from the blood cell samples was performed with the Qiagen DNeasy Blood Extraction Kit. CDR1 SNHLY and CDR2 FYNNEI were looked up in the germline V gene. From V the trimming removes 6 bases and from J it removes 7 bases, while the gene matches leave 4 bases of the junction unaccounted for. From the cysteine through the phenylalanine, the CDR3 covers 13 amino acids. Of all the DNA, just the CDR3 is kept, 39 bases in frame from base 1. The method behind the library was the immunoSEQ multiplex PCR assay. For the multiplex PCR, a mixture combining 60 forward primers for TCR Vbeta segments and 13 reverse primers for TCR Jbeta segments was used. A multiplex PCR assay on genomic DNA amplified the CDR3 region of rearranged TCR beta genes. On the Illumina HiSeq System, the amplified TCR beta libraries were sequenced as 87-base-pair reads. The published analysis was carried out like this. A later analysis counted tens of millions of unique TCR beta chains across the 666 repertoires, and some 12 million of these chains were shared by at least two donors. To remove PCR and sequencing errors, raw reads were error-corrected and collapsed into unique sequences using a nearest-neighbor algorithm that merged closely related sequences. To assign V, D and J gene segments, CDR3 sequences were aligned to IMGT reference sequences. For a sequence to be retained, at least a six-nucleotide match to both a V gene segment and a J gene segment was required. A rearrangement was called productive if the CDR3 had no stop codons and remained in frame with V and J, and every other rearrangement was called non-productive. Following IMGT convention, CDR3 was defined as the stretch from the second conserved V-encoded cysteine up to the conserved J-encoded phenylalanine. The earlier analysis of a few hundred of the donors excluded any sequence lacking an unambiguous match to a single V gene segment. In an earlier analysis of some 590 of the donors, a V segment was called functional when productive rearrangements were above 56.7%, and segregating when the standard deviation between donors exceeded 5%. A statistical classification framework was developed to diagnose cytomegalovirus status using the catalog of TCR beta chain sequences. In a later analysis, TCR nucleotide sequences were compared against IMGT/GENE-DB human TR gene sequences so that V and J genes could be assigned. Using the TCRdist pipeline, a later analysis assigned CDR3 sequences along with most-parsimonious VDJ recombination scenarios. A later analysis defined each TCR beta chain by its CDR3 amino acid sequence plus V-gene family, and excluded reads lacking a unique V-gene family. In a later analysis, approximately 590 highly shared, low-generation-probability nucleotide sequences were removed to address suspected cross-contamination and a sequencing artifact. For each public chain, a later analysis derived a clonal expansion index from normalized ranks of inferred template counts within each repertoire. In a later analysis, generation probabilities were computed using a VDJ recombination model fitted to out-of-frame rearrangements, and the results were checked against IGoR. In a later analysis, hypergeometric tests were used to score TCR-TCR, TCR-HLA and TCR-CMV co-occurrence, with a repertoire-size bias correction applied to TCR pairs. A later analysis estimated false discovery rates by permuting HLA or CMV assignments 20 times. In a later analysis, co-occurring TCRs were grouped using DBSCAN, with TCRdist sequence similarity added in when clustering inside HLA-allele-positive subsets. For co-occurrence clustering, repertoires with fewer than 30,000 or more than 120,000 public chains were excluded, along with about five repertoires with anomalous nucleotide sharing. TCRdb took this table from immuneACCESS and kept in-frame rearrangements with V and J called. Such tables lack part of the clones; where checked against another copy, unresolved V genes explain under half of the gap, and the rest is unexplained. The V and J calls and clone size are taken from that table; D and trimming were inferred from the DNA. This sample lists nearly 80,000 clones; 79% were detected once. The leading ten clones occupy around a fifth of the sample.

As regards this clone: The antigen it recognizes is unknown. No base-level quality is on record; no much larger clone is a single base apart.

This chain joins TRBV2 to TRBJ2-2, with 8 bases aligning to TRBD1. Input material: PBMCs. The receptor was isolated from a woman aged 40 to 55 in good health and CMV-seropositive. The CDR3 region: CASSYTGGGELFF. The bases read TGTGCCAGCAGCTATACAGGGGGCGGGGAGCTGTTTTTT.